This T cell receptor (beta chain) was sequenced in a study of blood T cell repertoires in COVID-19. Study information: Spain, Italy and the United States supplied samples that represented acute and convalescent COVID-19. T cells, B-cell-depleted T cells, or PBMCs supplied cDNA or gDNA.

How the authors handled the data: Reference gene primers were amplified, and this amplification served to estimate nucleated cell counts. Clones were read by immunoSEQ multiplex PCR, and TCRdb kept only the in-frame ones, dropping some. That table furnishes V, J and clone size, whereas the DNA furnished D and trimming. Here the sample spans thousands of clones, around 84% being singletons. Sequencing was carried out using peripheral blood. This TCR was recovered from a human donor in a cohort sampled during active COVID-19.

The CDR3 bases are TGTGCCACCCAAGCAGGGATCGACTCCTACGAGCAGTACTTC. It translates to CATQAGIDSYEQYF. V usage is TRBV2 and J usage is TRBJ2-7, with D perhaps TRBD1 (5 bases). This CDR3 has 14 residues. V lost 10 bases and J lost 0, with 16 bases in between. Germline V gene sequence: CDR1 SNHLY, CDR2 FYNNEI.